What follows are 10 T cell receptor beta chains derived from one specimen sequenced in a study of blood T cell repertoires in COVID-19. Data came from immunoSEQ multiplex PCR; TCRdb stores just in-frame clones and leaves some out. The sample holds 250,000 to 300,000 clones, roughly 90% seen once. Sequenced: PBMCs or T cells enriched from blood (not recorded which). The origin of the receptors is a woman aged 55-75 years who had recovered from COVID-19.

The V gene is TRBV28, the J gene TRBJ2-3; D is perhaps TRBD1 (5 bases). Germline V gene lookup returns CDR1 MDHEN and CDR2 SYDVKM. Trimming took 7 bases from V and 0 from J, leaving 23 bases between them. The CDR3 extends over 18 amino acids. The CDR3 loop is CASTLGGAVRISTDTQYF. Written as DNA, the CDR3 is TGTGCCAGCACCCTGGGTGGGGCAGTCCGAATAAGCACAGATACGCAGTATTTT.

V is TRBV3-1 (or the pseudogene TRBV3-2) and J is TRBJ1-5; 11 positions agree with TRBD1. The V gene end was trimmed by 0 bases and the J gene end by 6 bases; junction bases not matched to a gene: 4. Germline assignment: CDR1 LGHDT and CDR2 YNNKEL (reference sequence). CDR3 length: 16 amino acids. The CDR3 region is CASSQDAGQGVQPQHF. DNA of the CDR3: TGTGCCAGCAGCCAAGATGCGGGACAGGGGGTTCAGCCCCAGCATTTT.

The chain has TRBV4-1 and TRBJ1-1; maybe TRBD1 (6 bases). The CDR3 runs 15 residues. V was trimmed by 4 bases and J by 0 bases, leaving 12 bases between them. Germline V lookup: CDR1 MGHRA, CDR2 YSYEKL. The CDR3 region has the DNA TGCGCCAGCAGCCCACGGGACAACCTGAACACTGAAGCTTTCTTT. Amino acid sequence: CASSPRDNLNTEAFF.

CDR3: CASSREGSGANVLTF. CDR3 coding DNA: TGTGCCAGTAGTAGGGAGGGGTCTGGGGCCAACGTCCTGACTTTC. This chain connects TRBV19 to TRBJ2-6; 7 positions agree with TRBD2. The CDR3 sequence is 15 residues long. Germline CDR1 and CDR2: LNHDA and SQIVND (reference sequence). Losses at the gene ends were 4 bases for V and 1 base for J; bases not matched to a gene: 1.

The chain carries TRBV3-1 (or the pseudogene TRBV3-2) and TRBJ1-6; 7 nucleotides agree with TRBD1. There are 14 residues in the CDR3. V was clipped by 6 bases and J by 6 bases; unmatched bases: 5. Germline CDR1 and CDR2: LGHDT and YNNKEL (reference sequence). CDR3 sequence: CASRARDSNSPLHF. The CDR3, as DNA: TGTGCCAGCAGGGCCCGGGACAGTAATTCACCCCTCCACTTT.

CDR3 bases: TGTGCCAGCAGCCCCGGAACTAATGAAAAACTGTTTTTT. It is translated as CASSPGTNEKLFF. This chain uses TRBV11-2 with TRBJ1-4; D ambiguous. V was clipped by 5 bases and J by 1 base, with 5 bases between them. Germline V gives CDR1 SGHAT, CDR2 FQNNGV. The CDR3 length is 13 residues. Drawing the rest from reference TRBV11-2 and TRBJ1-4, the complete variable domain is EAGVAQSPRYKIIEKRQSVAFWCNPISGHATLYWYQQILGQGPKLLIQFQNNGVVDDSQLPKDRFSAERLKGVDSTLKIQPAKLEDSAVYLCASSPGTNEKLFFGSGTQLSVL.

V gene TRBV28 combines with J gene TRBJ1-2; 7 bases fit TRBD1. J lost 8 bases, V lost 4 bases, and 4 bases had no gene match. The CDR3 sequence is 12 residues long. The germline V gene has CDR1 MDHEN and CDR2 SYDVKM. The CDR3: CASSWDSIGYTF. CDR3 nucleotides: TGTGCCAGCAGTTGGGACAGCATAGGCTACACCTTC.

This clone was seen only a few times. The J gene is TRBJ2-1, the V gene TRBV5-1, with TRBD1 matching 7 bases. Germline V lookup: CDR1 SGHRS, CDR2 YFSETQ. This CDR3 contains 15 residues. The V gene end was trimmed by 4 bases and the J gene end by 3 bases; junction bases not matched to a gene: 7. CDR3 DNA: TGCGCCAGCAGCAAGGCAGGGGGTTACTACAATGAGCAGTTCTTC. Protein product: CASSKAGGYYNEQFF.

The rearrangement joins TRBV28 to TRBJ2-1; D not resolved. The germline V gene encodes CDR1 MDHEN and CDR2 SYDVKM. The CDR3 is 15 residues long. Trimming took 6 bases from V and 6 from J, leaving 18 bases between them. The CDR3 nucleotides read TGTGCCAGCAGATCCCAAGTAGGCGCGGTCAATGAGCAGTTCTTC. The encoded protein is CASRSQVGAVNEQFF.

CDR3 residues: CASSMGGTQPQHF. The CDR3 region has the DNA TGTGCCAGTAGTATGGGGGGGACTCAGCCCCAGCATTTT. The V and J genes are TRBV19 and TRBJ1-5, with D perhaps matching TRBD1 (5 bases). The CDR3 totals 13 residues. The germline gives CDR1 LNHDA, CDR2 SQIVND (reference sequence). V lost 3 bases and J lost 6, with 9 bases in between. Together with reference TRBV19 and TRBJ1-5, the CDR3 gives the full variable domain: DGGITQSPKYLFRKEGQNVTLSCEQNLNHDAMYWYRQDPGQGLRLIYYSQIVNDFQKGDIAEGYSVSREKKESFPLTVTSAQKNPTAFYLCASSMGGTQPQHFGDGTRLSIL.